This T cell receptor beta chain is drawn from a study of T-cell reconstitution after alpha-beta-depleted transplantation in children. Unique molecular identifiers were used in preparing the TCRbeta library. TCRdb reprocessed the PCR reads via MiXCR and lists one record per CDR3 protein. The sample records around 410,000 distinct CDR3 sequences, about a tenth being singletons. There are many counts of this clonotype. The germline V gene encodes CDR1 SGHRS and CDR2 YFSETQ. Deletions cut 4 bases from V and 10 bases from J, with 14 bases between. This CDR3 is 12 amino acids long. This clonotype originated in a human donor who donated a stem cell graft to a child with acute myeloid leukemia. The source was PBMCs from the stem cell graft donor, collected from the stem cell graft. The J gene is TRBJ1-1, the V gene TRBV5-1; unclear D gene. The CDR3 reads CASSNLGLGAFF. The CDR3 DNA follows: TGCGCCAGCAGCAACCTTGGCCTGGGAGCTTTCTTT. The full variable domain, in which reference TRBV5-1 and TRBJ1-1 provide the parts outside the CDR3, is KAGVTQTPRYLIKTRGQQVTLSCSPISGHRSVSWYQQTPGQGLQFLFEYFSETQRNKGNFPGRFSGRQFSNSRSEMNVSTLELGDSALYLCASSNLGLGAFFGQGTRLTVV.